The next 12 T cell receptor beta chains were all read from a single sample in a study of T cell clonality in common variable immunodeficiency. TCRdb keeps only in-frame clones here, not all; method: immunoSEQ multiplex PCR. The table lists about 47,000 clones, with no singletons. The sequenced material came from peripheral blood mononuclear cells. These receptors all come from a person between 18 and 70 years old in good health.

This clone showed up many times. The read comes to an end 3 residues before the CDR3 does, leaving the germline J gene to fill in the end. This sequence joins TRBV4-2 and TRBJ2-5; 8 nucleotides align to TRBD1. CDR1 is LGHNA, CDR2 YNFKEQ, per germline. The CDR3 sequence is 17 residues long. J gave up 4 bases and V 4 bases, and 14 bases lay outside the gene matches. Here the CDR3 reads CASSPPGQGLYGETQYF. CDR3 DNA, as far as it was read: TGTGCCAGCAGCCCTCCCGGACAGGGCCTTTATGGAGAGACC.

This clone was seen many times. Read coverage stops 3 residues before the CDR3 terminus; the germline J gene supplies the remainder. This sequence joins TRBV11-3 and TRBJ2-3, with D possibly TRBD1 on 6 matching bases. Germline V gene sequence: CDR1 SGHNT, CDR2 YENEEA. V lost 5 bases, J lost 2 bases, and 11 bases lay in between. CDR3 size: 14 residues. The CDR3 DNA, read in part, is TGTGCCAGCAGCCAGGGGTCCCCCACAGATACG. Protein: CASSQGSPTDT. The whole CDR3 is CASSQGSPTDTQYF.

This clone was observed many times. The read gets to within 3 residues of the CDR3 end, and the germline J gene fills in the rest. The chain is built from TRBV20-1 and TRBJ1-6; D not resolved. The CDR3 is made up of 16 amino acids. Looked up from germline, CDR1 is DFQATT and CDR2 is SNEGSKA (reference sequence). V lost 1 base, J lost 0 bases, and 10 bases lay in between. The CDR3 loop reads CSARARMSSYNSPLHF. The covered CDR3 bases are TGCAGTGCTAGAGCCAGGATGAGCTCCTATAATTCACCC.

There are many counts of this clone. The CDR3 end lies 3 residues beyond the end of the read and is filled in from the germline J gene. The chain carries TRBV27 and TRBJ2-7, with 10 bases aligning to TRBD1. J was trimmed by 6 bases and V by 6 bases; bases with no gene match: 5. Germline-derived CDR1 and CDR2 are MNHEY and SMNVEV (reference sequence). This CDR3 has 13 residues. This CDR3 is CASSSWTGGEQYF. The sequenced CDR3 bases are TGTGCCAGCAGCTCCTGGACAGGGGGCGAG.

This clone has at least ten counts. With the read ending 3 residues before the CDR3 end, the germline J gene is used to fill in that end. This rearrangement joins TRBV4-1 to TRBJ2-7, with 8 bases that match TRBD1. The CDR3 contains 16 residues. Trimming at V came to 2 bases and at J to 2 bases, leaving 8 bases not matched to a gene. The germline gives CDR1 MGHRA, CDR2 YSYEKL. The CDR3 loop is CASSQTGTGAPYEQYF. The DNA read from the CDR3 is TGCGCCAGCAGCCAAACAGGGACAGGCGCTCCCTACGAG.

Ten or more counts support this clone. The read finishes 3 residues shy of the CDR3 end, and the germline J gene is used to complete it. The chain combines TRBV2 with TRBJ1-5; perhaps TRBD1 as D (5 bases). Germline CDR1 reads SNHLY; CDR2 reads FYNNEI. The CDR3 has 13 amino acids. V shed 4 bases and J shed 6 bases, with 10 bases lying between them. Incomplete CDR3 DNA: TGTGCCAGCAGTGGGCAGGGAGGTCAGCCC. Translation gives CASSGQGGQP. The entire CDR3 is CASSGQGGQPQHF.

As to this clone: The read finishes 3 residues shy of the CDR3 end, and the germline J gene is used to complete it. This sequence joins TRBV7-9 and TRBJ1-6, with D maybe TRBD1 (5 bases). V lost 7 bases, J lost 8 bases, and 12 bases lay in between. CDR1 is SEHNR, CDR2 FQNEAQ, per germline (reference sequence). This CDR3 has 13 residues. The CDR3 DNA, read in part, is TGTGCCAGCATCCCCGGGGGGGATTCACCC. Amino acids: CASIPGGDSP. The entire CDR3 is CASIPGGDSPLHF.

This clone was recorded many times. The read is 3 residues too short to cover the CDR3 end, so that end is filled in from the germline J gene. This CDR3 is also generated by other DNA sequences in the sample. V and J are TRBV5-1 and TRBJ2-7, with TRBD2 matching over 9 bases. After removal of 4 bases from V and 5 bases from J, the junction contained 13 bases not matched to a gene. The CDR3 is made up of 16 amino acids. Germline-derived CDR1 and CDR2 are SGHRS and YFSETQ. CDR3 DNA (partial): TGCGCCAGCAGCCTACCTCGGGGTAGCGGGGGCGACGAG. It is translated as CASSLPRGSGGDE. The whole CDR3 protein reads CASSLPRGSGGDEQYF.

This clone appeared many times. The CDR3 DNA, read in part, is TGTGCCTGGAGTGTACCTAGGAGGGGAGAGACC. It is translated as CAWSVPRRGET. The entire CDR3 sequence reads CAWSVPRRGETQYF. This rearrangement joins TRBV30 to TRBJ2-5, with a weak D call TRBD2 (6 bases). The DNA ends 3 residues before the CDR3 does, and the rest of the CDR3 is filled in from the germline J gene. The CDR3 is made up of 14 amino acids. With 0 bases removed from V and 4 bases from J, the gap between germline ends came to 12 bases. Looked up from germline, CDR1 is GTSNPN and CDR2 is SVGIG (reference sequence).

Of note for this clone: With the read ending 3 residues before the CDR3 end, the germline J gene is used to fill in that end. The chain couples TRBV10-2 to TRBJ2-2; 9 bases align to TRBD1. The CDR3 has 15 amino acids. Trimming took 6 bases from V and 0 from J; bases not matched to a gene: 2. Germline values: CDR1 WSHSY, CDR2 SAAADI. Incomplete CDR3 DNA: TGCGCCAGCAGAGGGGACAGGGCGAACACCGGGGAG. Its protein is CASRGDRANTGE. In full, the CDR3 reads CASRGDRANTGELFF.

This clone is medium-sized (0.01 to 0.1%) by share. The CDR3 end lies 3 residues beyond the end of the read and is filled in from the germline J gene. The genes are TRBV6-2 or TRBV6-3 and TRBJ2-3; D perhaps matches TRBD2 (5 bases). Germline CDR1 reads MNHEY; CDR2 reads SVGEGT. The CDR3 covers 15 residues. The CDR3 reads CASSYSVDSPGAQYF. CDR3 bases read: TGTGCCAGCAGTTACTCGGTGGACTCCCCCGGAGCG.

This clone was seen a handful of times. A junction boundary mismatches the germline segment, possibly from a read error. Other DNA sequences in this sample translate to the same CDR3. Incomplete CDR3 DNA: TGTGCCTGGAACGCGGGCTTCGGAAACACG. It translates to CAWNAGFGNT. The CDR3, in full, reads CAWNAGFGNTIYF. V usage is TRBV30 and J usage is TRBJ1-3; D is unresolved. The read ends 3 residues shy of where the CDR3 ends; the end is completed using the germline J gene. Germline V gives CDR1 GTSNPN, CDR2 SVGIG (reference sequence). This CDR3 is 13 amino acids long.